One T cell receptor beta chain is described in this entry. The CDR3 has 14 amino acids. The germline V gene has CDR1 SNHLY and CDR2 FYNNEI. J lost 6 bases, V lost 1 base, and 5 bases had no gene match. The data derive from a study of control samples from healthy donors and cancer patients. Sequenced by immunoSEQ multiplex PCR; TCRdb stores in-frame clones only, minus some. The repertoire has about 25,000 clones, 65% to 90% of them found once; the top ten carry less than 8%. What was sequenced was PBMCs. The clonotype comes from a woman aged 60-75 years with head and neck cancer. V and J are TRBV2 and TRBJ2-7; 8 nucleotides agree with TRBD1. The CDR3 region is CASSEGTGSTEQYF. For the CDR3, the DNA is TGTGCCAGCAGTGAAGGGACAGGGTCCACCGAGCAGTACTTC.